This paragraph reports one TCR beta chain. Antigen unknown. The sample belongs to a study of T cells in localized non-small cell lung cancer. General observations from the study: Analysis by sequencing included only one tumor region, so heterogeneity remains possible. Uninvolved adjacent lung showed higher T cell clonality than tumor. Adjacent lung exhibited a median of 57 among the 100 most abundant tumor clones.

The CDR3 is 14 amino acids. CDR1 is SGHAT, CDR2 FQNNGV, per germline. V was clipped by 1 base and J by 2 bases, with 9 bases between them. Only in-frame clones appear in the TCRdb table, and some are missing; sequencing was by immunoSEQ multiplex PCR. The sample records 64,000 or so clones, roughly nine tenths being singletons. The V call is TRBV11-2, the J call TRBJ2-7; D uncertain. This clonotype was sampled from a woman aged 35 to 70 with stage I lung adenocarcinoma. The sample in question was peripheral blood, obtained before any cancer treatment. This CDR3 is CASSLGWDTYEQYF. In DNA, the CDR3 is TGTGCCAGCAGCTTAGGATGGGATACCTACGAGCAGTACTTC.